Listed below are T cell receptor beta chains from one sample, sequenced in a study of blood T cell repertoires in COVID-19. Only in-frame clones appear in the TCRdb table, and some are missing; sequencing was by immunoSEQ multiplex PCR. The table has approximately 91,000 clones, over 75% seen once; the top ten hold 6.5% to 9%. Sequenced sample: peripheral blood. The receptors derive from a man in his sixties or seventies with acute or convalescent COVID-19. Each CDR3 is given with its conserved first and last residue. A D gene is named only where the DNA matches it firmly. Size is omitted from some rows. Given values are once, few, many or a class for expanded clones.

j_call v_call cdr3_length clone_size d_call cdr3_nt cdr3_aa
TRBJ2-4 TRBV7-9 19 NA TRBD2 TGTGCCAGCAGCTTAGTTCATCAGCGGGAGGTGGTAGCCAAAAACATTCAGTACTTC CASSLVHQREVVAKNIQYF
TRBJ2-1 TRBV2 16 NA TRBD1 TGTGCCAGCAGCCCGTCCGGGACAGGGACCTACAATGAGCAGTTCTTC CASSPSGTGTYNEQFF
TRBJ2-1 TRBV24-1 17 NA TRBD2 TGTGCCACCAGTGACCCGACTAGCGGGGGGACCTACAATGAGCAGTTCTTC CATSDPTSGGTYNEQFF
TRBJ2-3 TRBV5-4 15 NA TRBD2 TGTGCCAGCAGCTTGGAGGGCGGGGGGGCCAGCGCGCAGTATTTT CASSLEGGGASAQYF
TRBJ1-1 TRBV3-1/TRBV3-2 16 NA TRBD1 TGTGCCAGCAGCCAAATCACGACAGGGATAAACACTGAAGCTTTCTTT CASSQITTGINTEAFF
TRBJ2-2 TRBV2 16 NA TRBD1 TGTGCCAGCAGTGTTAGGGGACAGTCCCACACCGGGGAGCTGTTTTTT CASSVRGQSHTGELFF
TRBJ1-6 TRBV2 15 NA NA TGTGCCAGCAGTGAATTAGCAGGGGAGAATTCACCCCTCCACTTT CASSELAGENSPLHF
TRBJ1-1 TRBV30 15 NA NA TGTGCCTGGAGTGTCGTCTTAGGGAGGAACACTGAAGCTTTCTTT CAWSVVLGRNTEAFF
TRBJ1-4 TRBV5-5 18 NA NA TGTGCCAGCAGCTTCAGCCAGGGGTCCTCGGACCCTAATGAAAAACTGTTTTTT CASSFSQGSSDPNEKLFF
TRBJ2-5 TRBV6-5 15 NA NA TGTGCCAGCAGTTACTCGGCGGGATGGACAGAGACCCAGTACTTC CASSYSAGWTETQYF
TRBJ2-7 TRBV3-1/TRBV3-2 14 NA NA TGTGCCAGCAGCCAGGGTGACAGAGAGTACGAGCAGTACTTC CASSQGDREYEQYF
TRBJ2-6 TRBV7-2 18 once NA TGTGCCAGCAGCTTAGCGCCGCAGGGTTCCTCTGGGGCCAACGTCCTGACTTTC CASSLAPQGSSGANVLTF
TRBJ1-2 TRBV28 13 NA NA TGTGCCAGCAGTTTCTCCCAGTTCTATGGCTACACCTTC CASSFSQFYGYTF
TRBJ1-3 TRBV28 16 NA NA TGTGCCAGCAGCCTTGACACCGGTCATTCTGGAAACACCATATATTTT CASSLDTGHSGNTIYF
TRBJ2-1 TRBV19 14 NA NA TGTGCCAGTAGGAAGGGGGGGGACTACAATGAGCAGTTCTTC CASRKGGDYNEQFF
TRBJ2-7 TRBV5-1 15 few TRBD1 TGCGCCAGCAGCGGCGGACAGGGGGATAGAAACGAGCAGTACTTC CASSGGQGDRNEQYF
TRBJ2-7 TRBV7-8 15 NA TRBD2 TGTGCCAGCAGCTTCCTAGCGGGAGGCACCTACGAGCAGTACTTC CASSFLAGGTYEQYF
TRBJ1-5 TRBV6-5 13 NA NA TGTGCCAGCGCCGTGAGGGAACGTCAGCCCCAGCATTTT CASAVRERQPQHF
TRBJ2-3 TRBV5-1 17 NA TRBD2 TGCGCCAGCAGCCAAGCGGGGGGCCTCCTTAGCACAGATACGCAGTATTTT CASSQAGGLLSTDTQYF
TRBJ1-1 TRBV25-1 16 NA TRBD1 TGTGCCAGCAGTGACGACAGGGCGGCCGCGCACACTGAAGCTTTCTTT CASSDDRAAAHTEAFF
TRBJ2-7 TRBV7-2 13 NA NA TGTGCCAGCAGCTTAGCAGGGGGCTACGAGCAGTACTTC CASSLAGGYEQYF
TRBJ1-4 TRBV2 15 NA TRBD1 TGTGCCAGCAGTGAGGAAGGACAGGGAAATGAAAAACTGTTTTTT CASSEEGQGNEKLFF
TRBJ1-2 TRBV5-1 14 few NA TGCGCCAGCACCCTGGTAACGGGGAACTATGGCTACACCTTC CASTLVTGNYGYTF
TRBJ2-5 TRBV14 13 NA NA TGTGCCAGCAGCCAAGCCTTCCCAGAGGCCCAGTACTTC CASSQAFPEAQYF
TRBJ2-2 TRBV11-3 16 NA NA TGTGCCAGCAGCTTAGCCCCCCCGGGAGACACCGGGGAGCTGTTTTTT CASSLAPPGDTGELFF
TRBJ2-7 TRBV11-1 15 NA TRBD1 TGTGCCAGCAGCTTAGAACAGGGGGGCTCCTACGAGCAGTACTTC CASSLEQGGSYEQYF
TRBJ1-1 TRBV11-2 13 NA NA TGTGCCAGCAGCTCCCTATTGTCCACTGAAGCTTTCTTT CASSSLLSTEAFF
TRBJ2-5 TRBV7-9 15 NA NA TGTGCCAGCAGCTCCGGACTGCCGGGCGGGGAGACCCAGTACTTC CASSSGLPGGETQYF
TRBJ1-4 TRBV5-6 15 NA NA TGTGCCAGCAGCTCTACAGGGTGGGGCGGCGAAAAACTGTTTTTT CASSSTGWGGEKLFF
TRBJ1-2 TRBV5-4 14 NA NA TGTGCCAGCAGCTTTGGCAGGGAAAACTATGGCTACACCTTC CASSFGRENYGYTF
TRBJ1-4 TRBV28 13 NA NA TGTGCCAGCACCGGGGGTAGAAATGAAAAACTGTTTTTT CASTGGRNEKLFF
TRBJ2-1 TRBV7-8 15 NA TRBD2 TGTGCCAGCAGCCTACTAGCGGGCTCCTACAATGAGCAGTTCTTC CASSLLAGSYNEQFF
TRBJ1-5 TRBV28 15 NA TRBD1 TGTGCCAGCAGTTCGGAGACAGGGGGCAATCAGCCCCAGCATTTT CASSSETGGNQPQHF
TRBJ2-3 TRBV28 14 NA TRBD1 TGTGCCAGCAGTTCTCAACAGGGGATAGATACGCAGTATTTT CASSSQQGIDTQYF
TRBJ2-7 TRBV7-9 14 few NA TGTGCCAGCAGCTTACAGACAGGACCCTACGAGCAGTACTTC CASSLQTGPYEQYF
TRBJ2-3 TRBV30 13 NA NA TGTGCCTGGAGCGGGGACTTCACAGATACGCAGTATTTT CAWSGDFTDTQYF
TRBJ1-5 TRBV5-1 14 once TRBD1 TGCGCCAGCAGCTTGGGGACAGGGGGTCAGCCCCAGCATTTT CASSLGTGGQPQHF
TRBJ1-2 TRBV6-1 14 NA NA TGTGCCAGCAGTGAATATCTCAGGGGCTATGGCTACACCTTC CASSEYLRGYGYTF
TRBJ1-2 TRBV6-5 14 NA NA TGTGCCAGCAGTTCAAACAGGGAGCTCTATGGCTACACCTTC CASSSNRELYGYTF
TRBJ1-3 TRBV6-5 15 NA TRBD1 TGTGCCAGCAGTAGGGACAGGTCTGCTGGAAACACCATATATTTT CASSRDRSAGNTIYF